This T cell receptor beta chain was sequenced during a study of technical replicates of blood from a few donors (dated by TCRdb to about 2017). The CDR3 measures 10 amino acids from cysteine to phenylalanine. Solely the CDR3 DNA is kept, with 30 bases framed from the first base. Trimming at the junction amounts to 4 bases on V and 6 bases on J, and the germline ends lie 5 bases apart. The CDR1 and CDR2 encoded by the germline V gene (reference sequence) are DFQATT and SNEGSKA. The library was produced with the immunoSEQ multiplex PCR assay. Sourced from immuneACCESS, this table was stored by TCRdb with only in-frame sequences that have V and J called. A share of the clones is absent; for the studies checked, an unresolved V gene accounts for under half, and the remainder has no known explanation. The table for this sample lists under 110,000 clones; 96% of them were counted only once. The ten most abundant clones make up over 0.2% of the sample.

About this clone itself: Its target antigen remains unknown. Base qualities are missing; no much larger clone stands one base away.

The sequence came from a human donor in good health. The chain is assembled from TRBV20-1 and TRBJ2-3; confidence is insufficient to name the D gene. Material for sequencing was T cells isolated from PBMCs. CDR3 protein: CSANMDTQYF. The sequence in DNA is TGCAGTGCTAATATGGATACGCAGTATTTT.